Sequencing of this T cell receptor (beta chain) was carried out in a study of blood T cell repertoires in COVID-19. The V gene's germline CDR1 is SGHRS and CDR2 YFSETQ. This CDR3 is 17 amino acids long. The V segment lost 0 bases and the J segment 7 bases; nucleotides outside the gene matches: 8. Assay used: immunoSEQ multiplex PCR; TCRdb lists only in-frame clones, some missing. Among over 250,000 clones listed, around 84% were seen once. The chain uses TRBV5-1 and TRBJ2-2; 11 nucleotides align to TRBD1. Sequencing input: peripheral blood. This receptor was taken from a human donor with COVID-19, enrolled during active disease. The donor label of this sample is uncertain. CDR3 loop: CASSLVGQGAQVGELFF. CDR3 bases: TGCGCCAGCAGCTTGGTAGGACAGGGGGCGCAGGTCGGGGAGCTGTTTTTT.